The clone carrying this TCR beta chain is a singleton in its sample. Its target is not known. V was trimmed by 5 bases and J by 7 bases, leaving 10 bases between them. The CDR3 is 12 residues long. The germline V gene has CDR1 MDHEN and CDR2 SYDVKM. This sample is drawn from a study of identical twins. Broader study findings: Researchers reported excess low generation probability among twin-shared out-of-frame alpha sequences.

TCRdb re-called the 5' RACE reads with MiXCR, one entry per CDR3 protein. The sample yields 200,000 to 250,000 distinct CDR3 sequences, roughly 7% seen once. The same data also went into a second study, on yellow fever vaccine responses in identical twins.

The chain carries TRBV28 and TRBJ2-3, with D perhaps TRBD2 (5 bases). The sequencing sample was made of memory (CD45RO+) T cells sorted from blood. The clonotype was recovered from a woman aged 18-30 years in good health. CDR3 in amino acids: CASSPRLNTQYF. For the CDR3, the DNA is TGTGCCAGCAGTCCCCGACTAAATACGCAGTATTTT.